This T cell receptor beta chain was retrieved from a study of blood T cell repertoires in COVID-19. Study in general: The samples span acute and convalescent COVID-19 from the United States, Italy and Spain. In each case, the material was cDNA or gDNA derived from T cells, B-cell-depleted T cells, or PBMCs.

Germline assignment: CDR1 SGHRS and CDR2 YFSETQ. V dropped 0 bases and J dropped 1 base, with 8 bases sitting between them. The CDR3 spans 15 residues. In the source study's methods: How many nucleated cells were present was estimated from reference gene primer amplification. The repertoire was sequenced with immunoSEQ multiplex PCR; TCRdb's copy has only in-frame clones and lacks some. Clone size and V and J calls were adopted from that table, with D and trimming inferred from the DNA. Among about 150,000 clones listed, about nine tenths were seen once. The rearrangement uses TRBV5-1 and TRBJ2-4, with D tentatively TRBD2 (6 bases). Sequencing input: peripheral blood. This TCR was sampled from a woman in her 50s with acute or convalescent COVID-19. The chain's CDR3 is CASSLAEGAKNIQYF. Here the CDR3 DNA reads TGCGCCAGCAGCTTGGCGGAGGGGGCCAAAAACATTCAGTACTTC. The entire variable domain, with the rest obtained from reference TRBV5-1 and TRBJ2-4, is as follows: KAGVTQTPRYLIKTRGQQVTLSCSPISGHRSVSWYQQTPGQGLQFLFEYFSETQRNKGNFPGRFSGRQFSNSRSEMNVSTLELGDSALYLCASSLAEGAKNIQYFGAGTRLSVL.